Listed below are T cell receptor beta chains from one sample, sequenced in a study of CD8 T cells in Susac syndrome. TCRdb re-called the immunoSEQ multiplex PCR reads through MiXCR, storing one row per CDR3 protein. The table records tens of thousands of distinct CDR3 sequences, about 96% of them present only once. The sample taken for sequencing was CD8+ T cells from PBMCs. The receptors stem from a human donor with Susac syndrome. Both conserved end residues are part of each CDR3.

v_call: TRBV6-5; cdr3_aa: CASSYSRGRTEAFF
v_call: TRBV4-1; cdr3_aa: CASSHPDRADTQYF
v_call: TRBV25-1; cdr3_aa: CASSEGYYGYTF
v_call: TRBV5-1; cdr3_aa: CASSSEEAAYGYTF
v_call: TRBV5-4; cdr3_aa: CASSYITGRTDTQYF
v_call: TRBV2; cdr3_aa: CASRGITSGEETQYF
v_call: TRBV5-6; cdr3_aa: CASSPGTLNTGELFF
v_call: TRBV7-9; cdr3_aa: CASSLDPAEPRTDTQYF
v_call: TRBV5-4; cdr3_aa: CASSLPPDAGSYEQYF
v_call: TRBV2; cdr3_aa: CASSTGEVAPGELFF
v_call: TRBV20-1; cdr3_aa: CSASGWSSYEQYF
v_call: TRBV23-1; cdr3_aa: CASSQSRDGLIHPSTF
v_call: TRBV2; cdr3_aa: CASRRGISDTGELFF
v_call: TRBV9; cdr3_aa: CASSEGGELFF
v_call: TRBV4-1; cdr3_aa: CASSQVRRNTGELFF
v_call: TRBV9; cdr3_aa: CASSGRPLSGADGYTF
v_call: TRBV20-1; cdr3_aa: CSAPDLETDTQYF
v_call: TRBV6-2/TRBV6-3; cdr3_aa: CASSYSSPQPQHF
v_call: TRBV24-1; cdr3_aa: CATSVFGYTF
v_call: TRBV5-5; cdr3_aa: CASSFDLNYGYTF
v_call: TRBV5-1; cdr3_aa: CASSLSNPNTEAFF
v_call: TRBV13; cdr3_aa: CASSSPWGRGRNTEAFF
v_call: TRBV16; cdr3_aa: CASSATESANYGYTF
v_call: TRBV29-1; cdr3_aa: CSVDGTTSGGSIRDNEQFF
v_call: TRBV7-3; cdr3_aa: CASSLEAGGTQYF
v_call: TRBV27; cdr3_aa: CASSPASTAQETQYF
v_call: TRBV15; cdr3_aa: CATSREGGDRNEQFF
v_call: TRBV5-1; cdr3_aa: CASSAGSGHLTNSPLHF
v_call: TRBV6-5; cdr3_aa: CASSYTLAASTDTQYF
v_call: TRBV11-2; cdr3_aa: CASSFGQTNTGELFF
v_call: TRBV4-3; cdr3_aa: CASSPAHDSGAYEQYF
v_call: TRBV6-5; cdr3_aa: CASSPGTSQNTEAFF
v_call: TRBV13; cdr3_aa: CASSLGPASNEQFF